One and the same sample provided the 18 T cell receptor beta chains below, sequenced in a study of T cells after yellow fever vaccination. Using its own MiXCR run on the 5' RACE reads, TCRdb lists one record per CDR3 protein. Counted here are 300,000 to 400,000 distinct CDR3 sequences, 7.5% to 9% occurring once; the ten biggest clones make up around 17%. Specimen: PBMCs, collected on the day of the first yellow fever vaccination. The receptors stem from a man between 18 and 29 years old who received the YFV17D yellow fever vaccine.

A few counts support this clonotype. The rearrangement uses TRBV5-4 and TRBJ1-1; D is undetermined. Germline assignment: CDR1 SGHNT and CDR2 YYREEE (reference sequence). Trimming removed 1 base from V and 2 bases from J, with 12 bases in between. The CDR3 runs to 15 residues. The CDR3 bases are TGTGCCAGCAGCTTGATGCTTAACGGTAACACTGAAGCTTTCTTT. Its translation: CASSLMLNGNTEAFF.

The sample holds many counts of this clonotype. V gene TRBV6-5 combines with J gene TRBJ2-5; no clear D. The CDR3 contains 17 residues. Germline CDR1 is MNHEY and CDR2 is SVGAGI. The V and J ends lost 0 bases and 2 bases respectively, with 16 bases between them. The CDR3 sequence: CASSYSKDPRKQETQYF. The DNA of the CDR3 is TGTGCCAGCAGTTACTCGAAAGATCCCAGAAAACAAGAGACCCAGTACTTC.

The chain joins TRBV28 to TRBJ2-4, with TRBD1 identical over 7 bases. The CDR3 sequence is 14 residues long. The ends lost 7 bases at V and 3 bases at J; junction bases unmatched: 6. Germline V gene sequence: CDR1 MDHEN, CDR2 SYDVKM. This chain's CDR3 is CASTTTGDKNIQYF. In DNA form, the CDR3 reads TGTGCCAGCACTACAACAGGGGACAAAAACATTCAGTACTTC.

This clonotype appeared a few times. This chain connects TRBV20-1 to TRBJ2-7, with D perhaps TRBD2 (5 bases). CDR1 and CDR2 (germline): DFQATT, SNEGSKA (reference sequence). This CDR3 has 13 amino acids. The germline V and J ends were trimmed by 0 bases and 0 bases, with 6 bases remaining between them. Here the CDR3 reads CSAREADSYEQYF. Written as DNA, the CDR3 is TGCAGTGCTAGAGAAGCGGACTCCTACGAGCAGTACTTC.

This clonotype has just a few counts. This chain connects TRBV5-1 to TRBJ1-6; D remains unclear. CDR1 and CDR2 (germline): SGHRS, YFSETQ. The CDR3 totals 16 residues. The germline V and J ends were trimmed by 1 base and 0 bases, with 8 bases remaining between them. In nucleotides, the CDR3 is TGCGCCAGCAGCTTGCAACGGAGCTCCTATAATTCACCCCTCCACTTT. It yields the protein CASSLQRSSYNSPLHF. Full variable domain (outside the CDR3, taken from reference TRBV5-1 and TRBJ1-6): KAGVTQTPRYLIKTRGQQVTLSCSPISGHRSVSWYQQTPGQGLQFLFEYFSETQRNKGNFPGRFSGRQFSNSRSEMNVSTLELGDSALYLCASSLQRSSYNSPLHFGNGTRLTVT.

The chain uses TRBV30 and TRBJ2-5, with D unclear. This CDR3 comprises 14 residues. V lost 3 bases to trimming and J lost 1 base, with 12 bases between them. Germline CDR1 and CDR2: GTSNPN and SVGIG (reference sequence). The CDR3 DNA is TGTGCCTGGAGAAAATGGTCAACCCAAGAGACCCAGTACTTC. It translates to CAWRKWSTQETQYF.

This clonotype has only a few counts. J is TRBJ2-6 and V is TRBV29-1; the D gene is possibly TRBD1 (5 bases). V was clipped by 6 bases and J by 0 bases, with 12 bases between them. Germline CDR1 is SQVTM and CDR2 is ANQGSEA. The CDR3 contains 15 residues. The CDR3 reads CSVTETSSGANVLTF. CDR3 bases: TGCAGCGTGACAGAAACCTCCTCTGGGGCCAACGTCCTGACTTTC.

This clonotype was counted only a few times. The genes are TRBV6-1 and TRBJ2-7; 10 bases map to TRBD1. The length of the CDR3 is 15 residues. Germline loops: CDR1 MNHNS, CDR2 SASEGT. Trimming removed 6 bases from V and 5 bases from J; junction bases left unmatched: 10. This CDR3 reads CASSSGTGVVDEQYV. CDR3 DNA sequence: TGTGCCAGCAGCTCCGGGACAGGGGTCGTCGACGAGCAGTACGTC.

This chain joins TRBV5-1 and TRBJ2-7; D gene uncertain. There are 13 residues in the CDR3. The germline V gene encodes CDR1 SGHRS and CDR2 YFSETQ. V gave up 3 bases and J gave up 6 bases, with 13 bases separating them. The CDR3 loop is CASSSSVVGEQYF. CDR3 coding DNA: TGCGCCAGCAGCTCGTCGGTGGTGGGCGAGCAGTACTTC.

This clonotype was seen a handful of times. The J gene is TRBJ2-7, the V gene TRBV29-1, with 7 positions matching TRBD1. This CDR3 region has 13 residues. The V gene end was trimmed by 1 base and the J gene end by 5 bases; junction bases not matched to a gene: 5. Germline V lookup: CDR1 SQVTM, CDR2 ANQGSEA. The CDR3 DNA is TGCAGCGTTGAAGGGGACAGTTGGAACGAGCAGTACTTC. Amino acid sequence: CSVEGDSWNEQYF.

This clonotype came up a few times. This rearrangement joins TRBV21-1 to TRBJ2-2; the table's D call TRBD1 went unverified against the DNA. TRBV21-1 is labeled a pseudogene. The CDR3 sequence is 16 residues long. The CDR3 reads CASPHLGPANTGELFF. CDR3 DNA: TGTGCCAGTCCTCACCTGGGGCCAGCGAACACCGGGGAGCTGTTTTTT.

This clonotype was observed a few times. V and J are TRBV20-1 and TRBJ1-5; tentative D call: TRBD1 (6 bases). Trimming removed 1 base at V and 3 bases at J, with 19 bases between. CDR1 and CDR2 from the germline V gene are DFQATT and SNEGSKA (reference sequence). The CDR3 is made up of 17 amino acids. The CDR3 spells CSARGQFRTVVNQPQHF. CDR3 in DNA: TGCAGTGCTAGAGGCCAATTCCGGACAGTAGTCAATCAGCCCCAGCATTTT.

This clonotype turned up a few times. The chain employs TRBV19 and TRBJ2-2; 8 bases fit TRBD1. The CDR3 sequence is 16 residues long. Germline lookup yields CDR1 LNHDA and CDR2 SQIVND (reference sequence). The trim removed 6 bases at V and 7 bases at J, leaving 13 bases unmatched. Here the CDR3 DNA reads TGTGCCAGTAGCCCCAGGACAGGGAGATGGGGCGGGGAGCTGTTTTTT. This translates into CASSPRTGRWGGELFF.

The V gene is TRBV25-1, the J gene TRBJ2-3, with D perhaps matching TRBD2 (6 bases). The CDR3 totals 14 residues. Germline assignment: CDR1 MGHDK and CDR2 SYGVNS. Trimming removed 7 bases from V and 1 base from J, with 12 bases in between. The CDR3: CASKGGARTDTQYF. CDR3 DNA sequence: TGTGCCAGCAAGGGCGGGGCCCGCACAGATACGCAGTATTTT.

The CDR3 spells CASSPQGPEQYF. The CDR3 nucleotides read TGTGCCAGCTCACCACAGGGGCCCGAGCAGTACTTC. V usage is TRBV18 and J usage is TRBJ2-5, with D tentatively TRBD1 (5 bases). Gene TRBJ2-7 matches the end of the DNA better, so the J call may be wrong. Germline CDR1 KGHSH, CDR2 LQKENI. This CDR3 has 12 residues.

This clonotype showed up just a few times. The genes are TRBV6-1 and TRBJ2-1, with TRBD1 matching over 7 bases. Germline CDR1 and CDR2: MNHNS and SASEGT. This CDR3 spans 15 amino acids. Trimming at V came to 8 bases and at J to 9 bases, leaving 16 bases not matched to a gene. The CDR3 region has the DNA TGTGCCAGCGGGCCCTTGCCACAGGGGATCGGTGAGCAGTTCTTC. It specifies CASGPLPQGIGEQFF.

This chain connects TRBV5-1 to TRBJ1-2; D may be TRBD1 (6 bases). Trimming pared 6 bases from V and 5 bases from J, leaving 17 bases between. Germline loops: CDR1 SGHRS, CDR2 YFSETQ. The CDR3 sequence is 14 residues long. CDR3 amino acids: CASTVGEGEYGYTF. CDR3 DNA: TGCGCCAGCACCGTCGGGGAGGGGGAATATGGCTACACCTTC. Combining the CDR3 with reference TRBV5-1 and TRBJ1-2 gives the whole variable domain KAGVTQTPRYLIKTRGQQVTLSCSPISGHRSVSWYQQTPGQGLQFLFEYFSETQRNKGNFPGRFSGRQFSNSRSEMNVSTLELGDSALYLCASTVGEGEYGYTFGSGTRLTVV.

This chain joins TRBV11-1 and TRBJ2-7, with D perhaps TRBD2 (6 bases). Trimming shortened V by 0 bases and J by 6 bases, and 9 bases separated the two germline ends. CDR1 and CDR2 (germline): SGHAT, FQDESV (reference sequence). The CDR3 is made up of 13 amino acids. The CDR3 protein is CASSLAWGGEQYV. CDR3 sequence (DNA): TGTGCCAGCAGCTTAGCCTGGGGAGGCGAGCAGTACGTC.